A selection of T cell receptor beta chains follows, all from one sample in a study of blood T cell repertoires in COVID-19. The protocol was immunoSEQ multiplex PCR, while the TCRdb copy is restricted to in-frame clones and leaves out a portion. There are under 50,000 clones in the sample; 79% occur only once, and around 20% lies in the top ten. The specimen sequenced was peripheral blood. These receptors came from a man in his 70s with acute or convalescent COVID-19. CDR3s include the opening cysteine and the closing phenylalanine or tryptophan. D genes are given only for firm matches. Clone size appears in some rows only: once, few, many, or a class for an expanded clone.

cdr3_aa cdr3_nt v_call d_call clone_size j_call
CASSPQTGELFF TGTGCCAGCAGCCCCCAGACCGGGGAGCTGTTTTTT TRBV7-3 . . TRBJ2-2
CASSLRQGHQPQHF TGTGCCAGCAGTTTAAGGCAGGGTCATCAGCCCCAGCATTTT TRBV28 . . TRBJ1-5
CASSMGDNEQFF TGTGCCAGCAGCATGGGAGACAATGAGCAGTTCTTC TRBV9 . . TRBJ2-1
CASSSWTVNNEQFF TGTGCCAGCAGTTCCTGGACTGTTAACAATGAGCAGTTCTTC TRBV6-5 . . TRBJ2-1
CASRQGAAIQYF TGTGCCAGCCGACAGGGGGCGGCCATTCAGTACTTC TRBV2 TRBD1 . TRBJ2-4
CASSLHGGYEQYF TGCGCCAGCAGCTTACATGGCGGCTACGAGCAGTACTTC TRBV5-1 . few TRBJ2-7
CASSYSGDWQFF TGTGCCAGCAGTTACTCAGGAGACTGGCAGTTCTTC TRBV6-5 . . TRBJ2-1
CASSPRRWRESSYEQYF TGTGCCAGCAGCCCCCGTAGATGGCGGGAGAGCTCCTACGAGCAGTACTTC TRBV3-1/TRBV3-2 TRBD2 . TRBJ2-7
CASSPPSVDGSQYF TGTGCCAGCTCACCACCGAGCGTGGATGGGTCCCAGTACTTC TRBV18 . once TRBJ2-5
CASRPGTGGYEQYF TGTGCCAGCCGTCCCGGGACAGGGGGCTACGAGCAGTACTTC TRBV28 TRBD1 . TRBJ2-7
CASSLDRNTEAFF TGCGCCAGCAGCTTGGACAGGAACACTGAAGCTTTCTTT TRBV5-1 . . TRBJ1-1
CASKGGTTSGNIAAETQYF TGCGCCAGCAAAGGGGGGACGACTAGCGGGAACATTGCAGCAGAGACCCAGTACTTC TRBV5-1 TRBD2 . TRBJ2-5
CASSVQTNTGELFF TGTGCCAGCAGCGTACAGACGAACACCGGGGAGCTGTTTTTT TRBV9 . . TRBJ2-2
CASSVGNRMNTEAFF TGTGCCAGCAGCGTAGGTAACAGGATGAACACTGAAGCTTTCTTT TRBV9 . . TRBJ1-1
CASTETGNTGNTIYF TGTGCCAGCACTGAAACAGGGAATACTGGAAACACCATATATTTT TRBV7-9 . . TRBJ1-3
CASSMTERNEKLFF TGTGCCAGCAGTATGACAGAGAGAAATGAAAAACTGTTTTTT TRBV28 . . TRBJ1-4
CASSVAGYYGYTF TGTGCCAGCAGCGTAGCGGGGTACTATGGCTACACCTTC TRBV9 . . TRBJ1-2
CAISGANYGYTF TGTGCCATCTCTGGAGCTAACTATGGCTACACCTTC TRBV3-1/TRBV3-2 . once TRBJ1-2
CASSTNRGRRGYEQYF TGTGCCAGCAGTACAAACAGGGGGCGGCGGGGTTACGAGCAGTACTTC TRBV28 TRBD1 . TRBJ2-7
CASSYRGIYGYTF TGTGCCAGCAGTTACCGGGGGATCTATGGCTACACCTTC TRBV6-2/TRBV6-3 . once TRBJ1-2
CASSLDRLNFYGYTF TGTGCCAGCAGTTTAGACAGATTGAATTTCTATGGCTACACCTTC TRBV27 . . TRBJ1-2
CASSQSWTSGSRYTGELFF TGTGCCAGCAGCCAGTCTTGGACTAGCGGGAGTCGGTACACCGGGGAGCTGTTTTTT TRBV3-1/TRBV3-2 TRBD2 . TRBJ2-2
CASSSSTRNYGYTF TGTGCCAGCAGTTCCTCAACACGTAACTATGGCTACACCTTC TRBV27 . . TRBJ1-2
CASSKQVRQETQYF TGTGCCAGCAGTAAACAGGTTAGACAAGAGACCCAGTACTTC TRBV6-6 . once TRBJ2-5
CASSAGQGYYTF TGCGCCAGCAGCGCCGGACAGGGTTACTACACCTTC TRBV5-1 TRBD1 . TRBJ1-2
CASSLVRGVQETQYF TGTGCCAGCAGCTTAGTCAGGGGCGTCCAAGAGACCCAGTACTTC TRBV7-9 . few TRBJ2-5
CASSYSKAVTYNEQFF TGTGCCAGCAGTTACTCGAAGGCGGTAACTTACAATGAGCAGTTCTTC TRBV6-5 . . TRBJ2-1
CASSLKAGWAKLDVEQFF TGTGCCAGCAGCTTAAAGGCAGGGTGGGCTAAATTGGATGTTGAGCAGTTCTTC TRBV7-6 . . TRBJ2-1
CASSRGGYQPQHF TGCGCCAGCAGCCGAGGGGGATATCAGCCCCAGCATTTT TRBV4-1 . . TRBJ1-5
CSAGTSGLQFF TGCAGTGCTGGGACTAGCGGGCTGCAGTTCTTC TRBV20-1 TRBD2 . TRBJ2-1
CASSQKDRFPDPQHF TGTGCCAGCAGCCAAAAGGACAGGTTCCCCGACCCCCAGCATTTT TRBV7-9 TRBD1 . TRBJ1-5
CASSFGATGNTIYF TGCGCCAGCAGCTTTGGTGCGACTGGAAACACCATATATTTT TRBV5-1 . . TRBJ1-3
CASSIWDTSRYGYTF TGTGCCAGTAGTATATGGGACACATCTCGGTATGGCTACACCTTC TRBV19 . . TRBJ1-2
CASSLLDSLREKLFF TGTGCCAGCAGCCTACTCGACAGTCTCAGGGAAAAACTGTTTTTT TRBV3-1/TRBV3-2 . . TRBJ1-4
CASSIAGVQFF TGTGCCAGCAGCATAGCGGGAGTACAGTTCTTC TRBV12-3/TRBV12-4 TRBD2 . TRBJ2-1
CASSLDLPREQFF TGTGCCAGCAGCCTAGACCTACCGAGGGAGCAGTTCTTC TRBV7-2 . few TRBJ2-1
CASSLQGARGYTF TGTGCCAGCAGCTTACAAGGGGCGCGGGGCTACACCTTC TRBV7-9 . . TRBJ1-2
CASSQASNTEAFF TGCGCCAGCAGCCAAGCGTCTAACACTGAAGCTTTCTTT TRBV4-1 . . TRBJ1-1
CASSYLASYNEQFF TGTGCCAGCAGTTACCTAGCGTCTTACAATGAGCAGTTCTTC TRBV6-2/TRBV6-3 . . TRBJ2-1
CASSLGDRGRETQYF TGTGCCAGCAGCTTAGGGGACAGGGGACGAGAGACCCAGTACTTC TRBV7-9 TRBD1 . TRBJ2-5
CASSLAGLAGGFDGQFF TGTGCCAGCAGCTTAGCGGGGCTAGCGGGAGGGTTCGATGGGCAGTTCTTC TRBV7-2 TRBD2 . TRBJ2-1
CASSPPSGSKNIQYF TGTGCCAGCTCACCACCTTCAGGGTCCAAAAACATTCAGTACTTC TRBV18 . . TRBJ2-4
CASSLDVGLAGLEQFF TGTGCCAGCAGCTTAGACGTGGGACTAGCGGGTCTTGAGCAGTTCTTC TRBV7-9 TRBD2 . TRBJ2-1
CATRRQLNTEAFF TGTGCCACCCGGAGACAGTTGAACACTGAAGCTTTCTTT TRBV6-5 . . TRBJ1-1
CASTYGGNVGELFF TGTGCCAGCACCTACGGGGGGAATGTCGGGGAGCTGTTTTTT TRBV3-1/TRBV3-2 TRBD2 . TRBJ2-2
CASSVGQGVGWDEQFF TGTGCCAGCAGTGTAGGACAGGGGGTGGGTTGGGATGAGCAGTTCTTC TRBV28 TRBD1 . TRBJ2-1
CASTPLGGGYTF TGTGCCAGCACCCCCCTAGGGGGTGGCTACACCTTC TRBV28 . . TRBJ1-2
CASSLGDRPYGYTF TGTGCCAGCAGCTTAGGTGACAGGCCCTATGGCTACACCTTC TRBV11-2 . . TRBJ1-2
CASSFSGAYSYEQYF TGCGCCAGCAGCTTCTCAGGGGCCTACTCCTACGAGCAGTACTTC TRBV5-1 . . TRBJ2-7
CASSFARNTEAFF TGTGCCAGCAGTTTCGCCAGGAACACTGAAGCTTTCTTT TRBV12-3/TRBV12-4 . . TRBJ1-1
CATRLYNEQFF TGTGCCACCAGACTTTACAATGAGCAGTTCTTC TRBV24-1 . . TRBJ2-1
CASSLTGNTEAFF TGTGCCAGCAGTTTGACAGGGAACACTGAAGCTTTCTTT TRBV6-5 . . TRBJ1-1
CSVEDEINRGYF TGCAGCGTTGAAGATGAAATCAACCGGGGGTACTTC TRBV29-1 . . TRBJ2-7
CASSQGQYQETQYF TGTGCCAGCAGCCAAGGCCAGTACCAAGAGACCCAGTACTTC TRBV14 . . TRBJ2-5
CASSDIAGEQFF TGTGCCAGCAGCGATATAGCGGGGGAGCAGTTCTTC TRBV6-4 TRBD2 . TRBJ2-1
CASSHWGESDEAFF TGTGCCAGCTCACATTGGGGGGAGAGTGATGAAGCTTTCTTT TRBV18 . . TRBJ1-1